The 23 T cell receptor beta chains presented below share a single source sample, sequenced in a study of vaccination effects on CD4 cells after COVID-19. Expansion with viral peptide pools was applied to antigen-specific CD4+ T cells by the ViraFEST assay prior to sequencing. CD4+ T cell isolation took place after 10 days of culture. All participants had two doses of either the BNT162b2 or mRNA-1273 vaccine. Their recognized antigens are unknown. TCRdb's table, derived via immunoSEQ multiplex PCR, lists solely in-frame clones and lacks some. The table lists more than 65,000 clones, 70% to 90% of them singletons. The sample was CD4+ T cells from PBMCs cultured with HCoV-229E spike peptides, taken after COVID-19 vaccination. These receptor sequences come from a human donor who received a COVID-19 vaccine.

CDR3: CASRVGETQYF. Written as DNA, the CDR3 is TGTGCCTCCAGGGTAGGAGAGACCCAGTACTTC. The genes are TRBV19 and TRBJ2-5; D possibly corresponds to TRBD1 (5 bases). The V and J ends lost 11 bases and 4 bases respectively, with 11 bases between them. The CDR3 is 11 amino acids. In germline, CDR1 is LNHDA, CDR2 SQIVND (reference sequence). Full variable domain (rest looked up from reference TRBV19 and TRBJ2-5): DGGITQSPKYLFRKEGQNVTLSCEQNLNHDAMYWYRQDPGQGLRLIYYSQIVNDFQKGDIAEGYSVSREKKESFPLTVTSAQKNPTAFYLCASRVGETQYFGPGTRLLVL.

There are a few counts of this clone. CDR3 in amino acids: CASSSRGTGELFF. CDR3 DNA sequence: TGTGCCAGCAGCTCCCGGGGCACCGGGGAGCTGTTTTTT. This chain uses TRBV7-3 with TRBJ2-2; perhaps TRBD2 as D (5 bases). The CDR3 length is 13 residues. From germline, CDR1 is SGHTA and CDR2 FQGTGA. The germline V and J ends were trimmed by 4 bases and 4 bases, with 7 bases remaining between them.

The chain employs TRBV24-1 and TRBJ1-1, with D unresolved. The V and J ends lost 1 base and 7 bases respectively, with 9 bases between them. Germline CDR1 and CDR2: KGHDR and SFDVKD. There are 13 residues in the CDR3. The chain's CDR3 is CATSDLYHGEAFF. CDR3 sequence (DNA): TGTGCCACCAGTGATTTATATCACGGTGAAGCTTTCTTT.

This chain links TRBV18 with TRBJ1-6, with D tentatively TRBD1 (5 bases). The V gene lost 5 bases and the J gene lost 5 bases, with 13 bases spanning the gap. From germline, CDR1 is KGHSH and CDR2 LQKENI. The CDR3 loop spans 15 amino acids. The CDR3 coding sequence is TGTGCCAGCTCAGACACAGGAATTAATAATTCACCCCTCCACTTT. The encoded protein is CASSDTGINNSPLHF.

The CDR3 loop is CASSPDRANYGYTF. Here the CDR3 DNA reads TGCGCCAGCAGCCCGGACAGGGCAAACTATGGCTACACCTTC. The chain carries TRBV5-1 and TRBJ1-2; 8 bases match TRBD1. Germline CDR1 SGHRS, CDR2 YFSETQ. The CDR3 consists of 14 residues. With 4 bases clipped from V and 2 bases from J, the junction kept 4 bases outside the gene matches.

This chain connects TRBV24-1 to TRBJ2-3, with 10 bases aligning to TRBD2. Looked up from germline, CDR1 is KGHDR and CDR2 is SFDVKD. This CDR3 contains 13 residues. V gave up 9 bases and J gave up 4 bases; unmatched junction bases: 3. DNA of the CDR3: TGTGCCACCCGGGGGACTAGCGCAGATACGCAGTATTTT. It encodes CATRGTSADTQYF.

The CDR3 nucleotides read TGTGCCAGCAGTGCCAGACAGGGAGCCCGATCCTCTGGGGCCAACGTCCTGACTTTC. The encoded protein is CASSARQGARSSGANVLTF. The genes are TRBV2 and TRBJ2-6, with 7 bases fitting TRBD1. Germline-derived CDR1 and CDR2 are SNHLY and FYNNEI. CDR3 length: 19 amino acids. The ends lost 4 bases at V and 0 bases at J; junction bases unmatched: 12.

This clone appeared a few times. V usage is TRBV3-1 (or the pseudogene TRBV3-2) and J usage is TRBJ1-3; D unclear. The V end was cut by 0 bases, the J end by 3 bases, with 6 bases between. The CDR3 is made up of 14 amino acids. Germline V gives CDR1 LGHDT, CDR2 YNNKEL (reference sequence). The CDR3 sequence is CASSQEGHGNTIYF. The CDR3 region has the DNA TGTGCCAGCAGCCAAGAAGGGCATGGAAACACCATATATTTT.

The chain has TRBV5-6 and TRBJ2-7; 8 nucleotides line up with TRBD1. The V gene's germline CDR1 is SGHDT and CDR2 YYEEEE. This CDR3 spans 15 amino acids. The V segment lost 2 bases and the J segment 0 bases; nucleotides outside the gene matches: 4. This CDR3 reads CASSFRDRSSYEQYV. CDR3 sequence (DNA): TGTGCCAGCAGCTTTCGGGACAGGAGCTCCTACGAGCAGTACGTC.

The chain has TRBV5-1 and TRBJ2-5, with D unresolved. V was shortened by 4 bases and J by 1 base, with 8 bases between the two germline ends. Germline V gene sequence: CDR1 SGHRS, CDR2 YFSETQ. The CDR3 contains 13 residues. CDR3 sequence reads: CASSPESQETQYF. The CDR3 DNA reads TGCGCCAGCAGCCCTGAGTCCCAAGAGACCCAGTACTTC.

This chain joins TRBV5-6 and TRBJ2-7, with a possible D match to TRBD1 (6 bases). Germline lookup yields CDR1 SGHDT and CDR2 YYEEEE. The CDR3 is 12 amino acids. Trimming took off 8 bases at V and 3 bases at J, with 12 bases between the two ends. The CDR3 nucleotides are TGTGCCAGTAGCAGGGGACGCTACGAGCAGTACGTC. The encoded protein is CASSRGRYEQYV.

In DNA, the CDR3 is TGTGCCAGCAGCTTAGTAGGCGGGGGGGTTGCCAATGAGCAGTTCTTC. Translated: CASSLVGGGVANEQFF. The chain recombines TRBV7-2 with TRBJ2-1; 9 bases are a match to TRBD2. This CDR3 spans 16 amino acids. V was clipped by 1 base and J by 6 bases; unmatched bases: 7. CDR1 and CDR2 (germline): SGHTA, FQGNSA. Variable domain in full (rest from reference TRBV7-2 and TRBJ2-1): GAGVSQSPSNKVTEKGKDVELRCDPISGHTALYWYRQSLGQGLEFLIYFQGNSAPDKSGLPSDRFSAERTGGSVSTLTIQRTQQEDSAVYLCASSLVGGGVANEQFFGPGTRLTVL.

The chain carries TRBV5-4 and TRBJ2-1; 7 bases fit TRBD2. J lost 2 bases, V lost 2 bases, and 4 bases had no gene match. CDR3 length: 15 amino acids. The germline CDR1 and CDR2 sequences are SGHNT and YYREEE (reference sequence). CDR3 nucleotide sequence: TGTGCCAGCAGCTTCTGGGGGGGGGCCTACAATGAGCAGTTCTTC. It codes for CASSFWGGAYNEQFF.

The CDR3: CASSTKRVPAGGGYTF. Here the CDR3 DNA reads TGTGCCAGCTCAACGAAAAGAGTTCCTGCCGGGGGCGGCTACACCTTC. The chain is built from TRBV18 and TRBJ1-2; tentative D call: TRBD1 (6 bases). There are 16 residues in the CDR3. Germline assignment: CDR1 KGHSH and CDR2 LQKENI. Deletions cut 5 bases from V and 8 bases from J, with 24 bases between.

The V and J genes are TRBV2 and TRBJ1-5; weak D call: TRBD1 (5 bases). The V end was cut by 10 bases, the J end by 4 bases, with 17 bases between. This CDR3 spans 14 amino acids. Looked up from germline, CDR1 is SNHLY and CDR2 is FYNNEI. CDR3: CATQAGQSNQPQHF. CDR3 sequence (DNA): TGTGCCACCCAAGCAGGACAAAGTAATCAGCCCCAGCATTTT.

This rearrangement joins TRBV24-1 to TRBJ2-2, with D perhaps being TRBD1 or TRBD2 (5 bases each). Germline V gives CDR1 KGHDR, CDR2 SFDVKD. The CDR3 is 14 amino acids. V dropped 9 bases and J dropped 0 bases, with 10 bases sitting between them. CDR3 bases: TGTGCCACCGGACGGGGCCCGAACACCGGGGAGCTGTTTTTT. This encodes CATGRGPNTGELFF.

Worth noting for this clone: One junction end does not reproduce the germline sequence, and a read error may be involved. The chain recombines TRBV2 with TRBJ2-5; 7 bases fit TRBD1. This CDR3 comprises 15 residues. Per germline, CDR1 SNHLY and CDR2 FYNNEI. As DNA, the CDR3 is TGTGCCAGCAGTGACATAGGGGGCTACCAGGAGACCCAGTACTTC. It codes for CASSDIGGYQETQYF.

This rearrangement joins TRBV7-9 to TRBJ1-6, with 7 bases identical to TRBD1. The CDR3 is 15 amino acids. The V segment lost 5 bases and the J segment 8 bases; nucleotides outside the gene matches: 9. Germline values: CDR1 SEHNR, CDR2 FQNEAQ (reference sequence). Here the CDR3 DNA reads TGTGCCAGCAGCAACACACAGGGGTTAGATTCACCCCTCCACTTT. Its translation is CASSNTQGLDSPLHF.

In regard to this clone: Distinct nucleotide sequences in the sample also encode this CDR3. V usage is TRBV2 and J usage is TRBJ1-1, with D uncertain. The CDR3 covers 13 residues. V was shortened by 6 bases and J by 1 base, with 9 bases between the two germline ends. Germline V gene lookup returns CDR1 SNHLY and CDR2 FYNNEI. The CDR3 loop reads CASSGEGNTEAFF. As DNA, the CDR3 is TGTGCCAGCAGCGGGGAAGGGAACACTGAAGCTTTCTTT. The variable domain in full, completed from reference TRBV2 and TRBJ1-1, reads EPEVTQTPSHQVTQMGQEVILRCVPISNHLYFYWYRQILGQKVEFLVSFYNNEISEKSEIFDDQFSVERPDGSNFTLKIRSTKLEDSAMYFCASSGEGNTEAFFGQGTRLTVV.

The chain recombines TRBV30 with TRBJ1-2, with D tentatively TRBD1 (5 bases). Germline V gene sequence: CDR1 GTSNPN, CDR2 SVGIG (reference sequence). The CDR3 is 15 residues long. V lost 1 base and J lost 2, with 14 bases in between. The CDR3 region has the DNA TGTGCCTGGAGTGAGCAGACAGTCAGCAACTATGGCTACACCTTC. Its protein product is CAWSEQTVSNYGYTF.

This chain uses TRBV11-2 with TRBJ2-5, with 12 bases fitting TRBD2. The J segment lost 1 base and the V segment lost 5 bases, leaving 8 bases of the junction unmatched. Germline V gene lookup returns CDR1 SGHAT and CDR2 FQNNGV. The CDR3 consists of 17 residues. CDR3 nucleotides: TGTGCCAGCAGCATCAGGACTAGCGGGGCCTTCCAAGAGACCCAGTACTTC. Protein: CASSIRTSGAFQETQYF.

The chain recombines TRBV6-6 with TRBJ2-5, with D perhaps TRBD1 or TRBD2 (5 bases each). CDR1 MNHNY and CDR2 SVGAGI come from the germline V gene (reference sequence). V was clipped by 2 bases and J by 4 bases, with 5 bases between them. The CDR3 is made up of 12 amino acids. The DNA for the CDR3 is TGTGCCAGCAGTTACGGGGGAGAGACCCAGTACTTC. Translating gives CASSYGGETQYF.

The chain employs TRBV18 and TRBJ2-1; 9 bases map to TRBD2. Trimming took 1 base from V and 9 from J; bases not matched to a gene: 4. In germline, CDR1 is KGHSH, CDR2 LQKENI. The CDR3 length is 14 residues. The DNA of the CDR3 is TGTGCCAGCTCACCACGCGGGGGGGTCGGTGAGCAGTTCTTC. Translated, it gives CASSPRGGVGEQFF. Full variable domain (remainder filled in from reference TRBV18 and TRBJ2-1): NAGVMQNPRHLVRRRGQEARLRCSPMKGHSHVYWYRQLPEEGLKFMVYLQKENIIDESGMPKERFSAEFPKEGPSILRIQQVVRGDSAAYFCASSPRGGVGEQFFGPGTRLTVL.